The T cell receptor beta chain under discussion was sequenced for a study of technical replicates of blood from several donors. Generated by immunoSEQ multiplex PCR, the TCRdb table keeps only in-frame clones and is missing some. The table includes under 75,000 clones, 90% to 95% detected once. With V trimmed by 0 bases and J by 0 bases, 4 bases remained unmatched. This CDR3 spans 16 amino acids. Germline V gene sequence: CDR1 SGHNT, CDR2 YYREEE (reference sequence). This clone was counted a single time. Material for sequencing was PBMCs. This clonotype originated in a human donor in good health. Some clones in this sample may be carry-over from other donors' samples. The chain combines TRBV5-4 with TRBJ2-3, with TRBD1 identical over 7 bases. CDR3 sequence reads: CASSLGQGFSTDTQYF. DNA for the CDR3: TGTGCCAGCAGCTTGGGACAGGGTTTTAGCACAGATACGCAGTATTTT.